This passage covers 20 T cell receptor beta chains from one sample sequenced in a study of T-cell reconstitution after alpha-beta-depleted transplantation in children. A library of TCRbeta sequences, prepared with unique molecular identifiers, was generated. A single record per CDR3 protein comes from TCRdb applying MiXCR to the PCR reads. Of about 980,000 distinct CDR3 sequences listed, roughly 29% were seen once; the top ten hold about 28%. The input for sequencing was PBMCs, mostly from graft donor cells, taken 360 days after TCRalphabeta/CD19-depleted stem cell transplant. The receptor set was obtained from a boy under three years old who had a stem cell transplant for SCID, so the T cells may come from the graft donor.

This clonotype was seen a handful of times. The chain has TRBV28 and TRBJ2-7; the match to TRBD2 covers 8 bases. The CDR3 sequence is 17 residues long. The V and J ends lost 5 bases and 2 bases, in that order; junction bases with no gene match: 14. Germline V CDR1 and CDR2: MDHEN, SYDVKM. For the CDR3, the DNA is TGTGCCAGCAGTGTCTTGACGACTAGCGTTGGAACCTACGAGCAGTACTTC. Protein product: CASSVLTTSVGTYEQYF.

This clonotype was seen ten or more times. This chain links TRBV7-2 with TRBJ2-1; TRBD2 matches at 9 bases. The CDR3 contains 15 residues. From germline, CDR1 is SGHTA and CDR2 FQGNSA. With 3 bases clipped from V and 0 bases from J, the junction kept 0 bases outside the gene matches. CDR3 bases: TGTGCCAGCAGCTTGCGGGGGGGCTCCTACAATGAGCAGTTCTTC. Translation gives CASSLRGGSYNEQFF.

In its sample, this clonotype was seen a few times. The chain links TRBV7-2 to TRBJ2-7; D perhaps matches TRBD2 (5 bases). The V end lost 5 bases, the J end lost 2 bases, and 25 bases lay between the germline ends. This CDR3 is built from 18 residues. Germline CDR1 SGHTA, CDR2 FQGNSA. In DNA form, the CDR3 reads TGTGCCAGCAGCGAGAACCGGGTAGTAACGGGGATTCCCTACGAGCAGTACTTC. It is translated as CASSENRVVTGIPYEQYF.

This clonotype was counted between two and nine times. J is TRBJ2-5 and V is TRBV29-1, with unresolved D. The V and J ends lost 7 bases and 1 base respectively, with 7 bases between them. Per germline, CDR1 SQVTM and CDR2 ANQGSEA. The CDR3 has 11 residues. The CDR3 here is CSGGIQETQYF. DNA of the CDR3: TGCAGCGGGGGAATCCAAGAGACCCAGTACTTC.

This clonotype was recorded many times. In DNA, the CDR3 is TGTGCCAGCAGCTTGGGACTAGTGGCCACAGATACGCAGTATTTT. It codes for CASSLGLVATDTQYF. The V gene is TRBV5-6, the J gene TRBJ2-3; a weak D match, TRBD2 (6 bases). V was cut by 0 bases and J by 2 bases, with 10 bases left in between. Germline CDR1 SGHDT, CDR2 YYEEEE. CDR3 length equals 15 residues.

The genes are TRBV14 and TRBJ2-7; 7 positions agree with TRBD1. The CDR3 is 14 residues long. The germline CDR1 and CDR2 sequences are SGHDN and FVKESK. V was pared by 4 bases and J by 3 bases, with 6 bases of the junction left unmatched. The CDR3 DNA sequence: TGTGCCAGCAGCCTCTTCCGGGACAGCTACGAGCAGTACTTC. It codes for CASSLFRDSYEQYF.

The chain carries TRBV6-2 or TRBV6-3 and TRBJ2-1; the match to TRBD2 covers 13 bases. The CDR3 runs 16 residues. Germline V gene data show CDR1 as MNHEY and CDR2 as SVGEGT. The V gene end was trimmed by 1 base and the J gene end by 15 bases; junction bases not matched to a gene: 12. The CDR3, as DNA: TGTGCCAGCAGTTACTGGACTAGCGGGGGCCCGCCATTTGGGTTCTTC. Amino acids: CASSYWTSGGPPFGFF.

The genes are TRBV15 and TRBJ2-3; 7 bases map to TRBD2. CDR1 LNHNV and CDR2 YYDKDF come from the germline V gene (reference sequence). V lost 0 bases to trimming and J lost 1 base; unmatched junction nucleotides: 4. The CDR3 is 16 amino acids. In DNA form, the CDR3 reads TGTGCCACCAGCAGAGATCGGCTAGCGGGCACAGATACGCAGTATTTT. Its protein is CATSRDRLAGTDTQYF.

This sequence joins TRBV5-1 and TRBJ2-2; 10 bases fit TRBD1. CDR1 and CDR2 (germline): SGHRS, YFSETQ. The V segment lost 4 bases and the J segment 5 bases; nucleotides outside the gene matches: 11. The CDR3 totals 17 residues. CDR3 sequence reads: CASSPKRRDRGTGELFF. In DNA form, the CDR3 reads TGCGCCAGCAGCCCTAAACGCCGGGACAGGGGAACCGGGGAGCTGTTTTTT. The full variable domain, in which reference TRBV5-1 and TRBJ2-2 provide the parts outside the CDR3, is KAGVTQTPRYLIKTRGQQVTLSCSPISGHRSVSWYQQTPGQGLQFLFEYFSETQRNKGNFPGRFSGRQFSNSRSEMNVSTLELGDSALYLCASSPKRRDRGTGELFFGEGSRLTVL.

This clonotype has ten or more counts. The chain recombines TRBV7-3 with TRBJ2-2; TRBD2 is a possible D gene (5 bases). The CDR3 has 14 residues. Germline V gene lookup returns CDR1 SGHTA and CDR2 FQGTGA. V lost 6 bases and J lost 5, with 13 bases in between. The CDR3 sequence: CASSPPGMTGELFF. The CDR3, as DNA: TGTGCCAGCAGTCCCCCCGGGATGACCGGGGAGCTGTTTTTT. The variable domain in full, with the rest retrieved from reference TRBV7-3 and TRBJ2-2, is GAGVSQTPSNKVTEKGKYVELRCDPISGHTALYWYRQSLGQGPEFLIYFQGTGAADDSGLPNDRFFAVRPEGSVSTLKIQRTERGDSAVYLCASSPPGMTGELFFGEGSRLTVL.

This clonotype was counted between two and nine times. This chain joins TRBV7-9 and TRBJ2-5; 11 nucleotides line up with TRBD1. V gave up 3 bases and J gave up 5 bases; unmatched junction bases: 5. This CDR3 contains 15 residues. The germline CDR1 and CDR2 sequences are SEHNR and FQNEAQ (reference sequence). DNA of the CDR3: TGTGCCAGCAGCTTCTGGACAGGGGGCGAGGAGACCCAGTACTTC. This codes for CASSFWTGGEETQYF.

This clonotype showed up many times. This sequence joins TRBV5-1 and TRBJ2-5, with D possibly matching TRBD2 (6 bases). The germline CDR1 and CDR2 sequences are SGHRS and YFSETQ. Trimming left V 0 bases short and J 5 bases short, with 8 bases between. The length of the CDR3 is 13 residues. CDR3 region: CASSLEGRETQYF. CDR3 bases: TGCGCCAGCAGCTTGGAAGGGAGGGAGACCCAGTACTTC. The whole variable domain, filled in from reference TRBV5-1 and TRBJ2-5, reads KAGVTQTPRYLIKTRGQQVTLSCSPISGHRSVSWYQQTPGQGLQFLFEYFSETQRNKGNFPGRFSGRQFSNSRSEMNVSTLELGDSALYLCASSLEGRETQYFGPGTRLLVL.

The V and J genes are TRBV12-3 or TRBV12-4 and TRBJ1-1; 8 bases match TRBD1. The CDR3 loop spans 12 amino acids. The junction had 3 bases not matched to a gene; V was cut back by 5 bases and J by 7 bases. DNA for the CDR3: TGTGCCAGCAGTCTAACAGGGGGTGAAGCTTTCTTT. Residues: CASSLTGGEAFF.

In its sample, this clonotype was seen a few times. The CDR3 loop is CAISSDGYNEQFF. The CDR3 DNA reads as TGTGCCATCAGCTCGGACGGCTACAATGAGCAGTTCTTC. This rearrangement joins TRBV10-3 to TRBJ2-1; D not certain. There are 13 residues in the CDR3. The V gene's germline CDR1 is ENHRY and CDR2 SYGVKD. V was shortened by 6 bases and J by 3 bases, with 9 bases between the two germline ends.

The sample holds a few counts of this clonotype. J is TRBJ1-2 and V is TRBV5-6, with 7 bases matching TRBD1. The germline V gene encodes CDR1 SGHDT and CDR2 YYEEEE. V trimming: 4 bases; J trimming: 5 bases; junction bases outside the gene matches: 14. The CDR3 length is 16 residues. The CDR3, as DNA: TGTGCCAGCAGCCCTGGCCAGGGGGTTGCGATATATGGCTACACCTTC. It translates to CASSPGQGVAIYGYTF.

This clonotype showed up just a few times. The rearrangement joins TRBV5-1 to TRBJ2-3, with TRBD1 identical over 7 bases. The CDR3 covers 13 residues. J gave up 10 bases and V 4 bases, and 9 bases lay outside the gene matches. Germline V gives CDR1 SGHRS, CDR2 YFSETQ. The CDR3 reads CASSRDRPLAQYF. Written as DNA, the CDR3 is TGCGCCAGCAGCCGGGACAGACCTCTAGCGCAGTATTTT.

This sequence joins TRBV29-1 and TRBJ2-7; D possibly corresponds to TRBD2 (7 bases). This CDR3 is 14 amino acids long. The V and J ends lost 0 bases and 3 bases respectively, with 12 bases between them. Germline CDR1 and CDR2: SQVTM and ANQGSEA. CDR3 in amino acids: CSVEEGGGLYEQYF. The CDR3 DNA reads as TGCAGCGTTGAAGAAGGGGGAGGGCTCTACGAGCAGTACTTC.

This clonotype has more than one count but fewer than ten. The genes are TRBV12-3 or TRBV12-4 and TRBJ2-1; 10 nucleotides match TRBD1. The CDR3 is made up of 14 amino acids. With 4 bases clipped from V and 9 bases from J, the junction kept 6 bases outside the gene matches. The CDR3 bases are TGTGCCAGCAGTTCCCGGACAGGGGGTTCTGAGCAGTTCTTC. This codes for CASSSRTGGSEQFF.

The chain combines TRBV20-1 with TRBJ2-7; D ambiguous. CDR1 DFQATT and CDR2 SNEGSKA come from the germline V gene (reference sequence). The CDR3 is 12 amino acids. Trimming removed 2 bases from V and 2 bases from J, with 7 bases in between. CDR3 residues: CSARQAAYEQYF. CDR3 bases: TGCAGTGCTAGACAGGCAGCCTACGAGCAGTACTTC.

This clonotype appeared a few times. The genes are TRBV13 and TRBJ2-1; 10 bases fit TRBD2. CDR3 length: 19 residues. Germline CDR1 is PRHDT and CDR2 is FYEKMQ (reference sequence). Germline trimming cut 5 bases from V and 3 bases from J; bases unmatched to any gene: 16. The CDR3 sequence: CASSKSRWLAGDNYNEQFF. In nucleotides, the CDR3 is TGTGCCAGCAGCAAATCACGGTGGCTAGCGGGGGACAACTACAATGAGCAGTTCTTC.